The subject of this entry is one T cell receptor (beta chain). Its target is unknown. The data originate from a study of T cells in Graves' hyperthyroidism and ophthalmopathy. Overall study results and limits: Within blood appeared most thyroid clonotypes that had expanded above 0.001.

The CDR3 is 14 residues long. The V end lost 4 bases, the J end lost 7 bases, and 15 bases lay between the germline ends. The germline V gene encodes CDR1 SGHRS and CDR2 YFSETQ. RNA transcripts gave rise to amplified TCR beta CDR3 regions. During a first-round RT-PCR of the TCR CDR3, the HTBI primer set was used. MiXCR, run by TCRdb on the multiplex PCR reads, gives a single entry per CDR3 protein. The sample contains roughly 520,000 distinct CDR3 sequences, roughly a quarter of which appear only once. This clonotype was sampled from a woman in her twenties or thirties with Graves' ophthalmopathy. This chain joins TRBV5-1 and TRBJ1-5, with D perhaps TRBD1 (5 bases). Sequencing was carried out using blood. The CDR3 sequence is CASSPGTAFQPQHF. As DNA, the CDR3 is TGCGCCAGCAGCCCCGGGACCGCCTTCCAGCCCCAGCATTTT. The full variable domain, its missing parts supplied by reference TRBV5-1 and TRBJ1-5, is KAGVTQTPRYLIKTRGQQVTLSCSPISGHRSVSWYQQTPGQGLQFLFEYFSETQRNKGNFPGRFSGRQFSNSRSEMNVSTLELGDSALYLCASSPGTAFQPQHFGDGTRLSIL.